One sample yielded the 28 T cell receptor delta chains listed below, sequenced in a study of γδ T cells in repeated Plasmodium falciparum infection. With CATT, TCRdb re-called clones from the multiplex PCR reads. The sample carries tens of thousands of delta-chain clones, approximately 1% recorded once. Vgamma9/Vdelta2+ and Vdelta2-negative gammadelta T cells were flow-sorted from PBMC for bulk sequencing. The sequenced sample was gamma-delta T cells from blood. All receptors come from a pool of human donors (malaria-infected and uninfected, not separated).

Notes on this clone: The likely explanation is a read error, given a far larger clone one base away. Other DNA sequences in this specimen translate into the identical CDR3. J gene calling gave no result, while the V gene is TRDV2; whether TRDD3, the table's D call, matches the DNA was not checked. Germline assignment: CDR1 GEAIGNYY and CDR2 EKD. The CDR3 runs to 21 residues. Here the CDR3 DNA reads TGTGCCTGTGACACGTTACCTTCCCGAACTGGGGACCCTACAGACACCGATAAGCTCATCTTT. This sequence encodes CACDTLPSRTGDPTDTDKLIF.

Turning to this clone: TCRdb attributes to this sequence the protein of a much larger clone, which differs from the DNA translation at residue 6; a read error is likely, and the protein displayed is translated from the DNA. The chain uses TRDV2 and TRDJ1, with 9 bases matching TRDD3. The J gene, absent from TCRdb, was called here by matching the DNA to germline. This CDR3 has 19 amino acids. With V trimmed by 3 bases and J by 0 bases, 16 bases remained unmatched. Germline assignment: CDR1 GEAIGNYY and CDR2 EKD. This CDR3 is CACDSCRTGGPPYTDKLIF. The DNA for the CDR3 is TGTGCCTGTGACTCCTGCCGTACTGGGGGACCCCCGTACACCGATAAACTCATCTTT.

Turning to this clone: The TCRdb protein comes from a much larger clone and disagrees with this DNA's translation at residue 14, likely due to a read error; the protein given here is derived from the DNA. This chain joins TRDV1 and TRDJ1; TRDD3 matches at 11 bases. CDR1 and CDR2 (germline): TSWWSYY, QGS. The CDR3 extends over 18 amino acids. CDR3 loop: CALGERGFGGYATNKLIF. The CDR3 DNA reads as TGTGCTCTTGGGGAAAGGGGCTTTGGGGGATACGCCACCAATAAACTCATCTTT.

This clone was detected ten times or more. The same CDR3 is also encoded by other DNA sequences in this sample. The CDR3 spells CACDTVLGDTSINGDTRQMFF. CDR3 DNA sequence: TGTGCCTGTGACACCGTACTGGGGGATACCTCGATAAACGGGGACACCCGACAGATGTTTTTC. The V gene is TRDV2, the J gene TRDJ3, with 12 bases fitting TRDD3. Germline CDR1 and CDR2: GEAIGNYY and EKD. The V and J ends lost 0 bases and 5 bases, in that order; junction bases with no gene match: 13. The CDR3 extends over 21 amino acids.

Comment on this clone: TCRdb's protein for this DNA is that of a much larger clone and differs from the translation at residue 2, likely a read error; the protein shown is the DNA translation. The rearrangement joins TRDV3 to TRDJ1; TRDD3 matches at 13 bases. The CDR3 length is 23 residues. Germline V gene sequence: CDR1 TVYSNPD, CDR2 GDNSRS (reference sequence). Written as DNA, the CDR3 is TGTTCCTTCCCCACCGGGTTCCCGAGGCCCCACTGGGGGATACGCTCGTACACCGATAAACTCATCTTT. Translated, it gives CSFPTGFPRPHWGIRSYTDKLIF. The whole variable domain, remainder taken from reference TRDV3 and TRDJ1, is CDKVTQSSPDQTVASGSEVVLLCTYDTVYSNPDLFWYRIRPDYSFQFVFYGDNSRSEGADFTQGRFSVKHILTQKAFHLVISPVRTEDSATYYCSFPTGFPRPHWGIRSYTDKLIFGKGTRVTVEP.

On this clone itself: TCRdb lists the protein of a much larger clone for this DNA, which differs at residue 6, so this is likely a read error; the protein given here is translated from the DNA itself. The rearrangement joins TRDV2 to TRDJ3; 11 bases line up with TRDD3. The CDR3 runs to 18 residues. The trim removed 2 bases at V and 4 bases at J, leaving 6 bases unmatched. Germline loops: CDR1 GEAIGNYY, CDR2 EKD. In nucleotides, the CDR3 is TGTGCCTGTGACAAAGTACTGGGGGATATTTGGGACACCCGACAGATGTTTTTC. Translation gives CACDKVLGDIWDTRQMFF.

Details on this clone: TCRdb's protein, taken from a much larger clone, differs from this DNA's translation at residue 9, likely owing to a read error; the protein displayed comes from the DNA. The chain joins TRDV2 to TRDJ1; D unclear. As TCRdb names no J gene, one was assigned here on the basis of a DNA match to germline. Germline CDR1 reads GEAIGNYY; CDR2 reads EKD. Trimming cost V 0 bases and J 0 bases, with 13 bases left between them. The CDR3 length is 16 residues. The CDR3 protein is CACDTVERWYTDKLIF. CDR3 DNA: TGTGCCTGTGACACCGTTGAACGGTGGTACACCGATAAACTCATCTTT.

This clone was counted at least ten times. V is TRDV1 and J is TRDJ1, with TRDD3 matching 8 bases. Germline CDR1 reads TSWWSYY; CDR2 reads QGS. J lost 5 bases, V lost 0 bases, and 8 bases had no gene match. This CDR3 has 16 amino acids. The CDR3 loop is CALGELRGYFKDKLIF. As DNA, the CDR3 is TGTGCTCTTGGGGAACTACGGGGATACTTTAAAGATAAACTCATCTTT.

There are a few counts of this clone. TCRdb shows a much larger clone's protein in place of this DNA's translation, and the two differ at residue 8, likely through a read error; the protein shown is translated from the DNA. The genes are TRDV1 and TRDJ1; 13 nucleotides match TRDD3. The J gene was missing in TCRdb and was found by matching the end of the DNA to germline. The CDR3 sequence is 22 residues long. Germline assignment: CDR1 TSWWSYY and CDR2 QGS. With V trimmed by 4 bases and J by 0 bases, 20 bases remained unmatched. The CDR3, as DNA: TGTGCTCTTGGGGCCCCTACTCTGAAGTACTGGGGGATACGCTTTTACACCGATAAACTCATCTTT. Its translation is CALGAPTLKYWGIRFYTDKLIF.

This clone has only a few counts. A read error is likely here: a far larger clone is one base away. The same CDR3 can be traced to other DNA sequences in this sample. The chain uses TRDV1 and TRDJ1; D gene unclear. Germline V CDR1 and CDR2: TSWWSYY, QGS. V was pared by 2 bases and J by 0 bases, with 34 bases between. CDR3 length equals 23 residues. CDR3 region: CALGEDPSPLYKSFSPYTDKLIF. CDR3 in DNA: TGTGCTCTTGGGGAAGACCCGTCCCCTCTCTACAAGTCATTCTCCCCGTACACCGATAAACTCATCTTT.

For this clone: The protein in TCRdb stems from a much larger clone and differs at residue 5 from this DNA's translation, likely a read error; here the protein is translated from the DNA. This chain links TRDV2 with TRDJ1; 7 nucleotides agree with TRDD3. As TCRdb names no J gene, one was assigned here on the basis of a DNA match to germline. Trimming at V came to 3 bases and at J to 0 bases, leaving 18 bases not matched to a gene. Germline CDR1 and CDR2: GEAIGNYY and EKD. The CDR3 runs 19 residues. In DNA, the CDR3 is TGTGCCTGTGACGCGAGAAGAGGGGATAAAAGGAGGTACACCGATAAACTCATCTTT. Translated: CACDARRGDKRRYTDKLIF.

The sample holds many counts of this clone. The amino acid sequence in TCRdb belongs to a much larger clone and departs from this DNA's translation at residue 6, likely a sequencing read error; the sequence shown is translated from the DNA. This chain joins TRDV2 and TRDJ1; TRDD3 matches at 7 bases. There are 17 residues in the CDR3. Looked up from germline, CDR1 is GEAIGNYY and CDR2 is EKD. V was clipped by 7 bases and J by 1 base; unmatched bases: 17. The CDR3 here is CACDRVGGSPGTDKLIF. As DNA, the CDR3 is TGTGCCTGCGACCGGGTGGGGGGATCTCCGGGCACCGATAAACTCATCTTT.

The table lists this clone with a few counts. For this DNA, TCRdb reports the protein of a much larger clone, which diverges at residue 16, most likely from a read error; the protein presented here is translated directly from the DNA. V is TRDV1 and J is TRDJ1, with 8 nucleotides matching TRDD3. CDR3 length equals 22 residues. V was pared by 2 bases and J by 1 base, with 24 bases of the junction left unmatched. CDR1 is TSWWSYY, CDR2 QGS, per germline. The CDR3 DNA sequence: TGTGCTCTTGGGGAAGGTGTTACCCGGGGCCGACTGGGGGCTCCGTGCACCGATAAACTCATCTTT. It codes for CALGEGVTRGRLGAPCTDKLIF.

On this clone: This DNA translates differently at residue 19 from the TCRdb protein, which is that of a much larger clone; a read error is likely, and the protein shown is the DNA's own translation. V is TRDV2 and J is TRDJ1, with 9 bases that match TRDD3. The J gene was not available in TCRdb and was assigned here by matching the DNA to germline segments. In germline, CDR1 is GEAIGNYY, CDR2 EKD. The CDR3 has 22 residues. The CDR3 sequence is CACDTGGPDTGGRAPYTDRLIF. CDR3 DNA sequence: TGTGCCTGTGACACCGGAGGCCCGGATACTGGGGGACGCGCACCGTACACCGATAGACTCATCTTT.

A few counts support this clone. The mismatch at residue 17 between this DNA's translation and the TCRdb protein of a much larger clone likely reflects a read error; the protein shown is translated from the DNA. The V and J genes are TRDV1 and TRDJ1, with a weak D call TRDD3 (6 bases). Germline loops: CDR1 TSWWSYY, CDR2 QGS. The CDR3 covers 20 residues. DNA for the CDR3: TGTGCTCTTGGGGAACAAGTCGGTTGGGGGTCATACTCATACACCGATGAACTCATCTTT. As protein: CALGEQVGWGSYSYTDELIF.

This clone has at least ten counts. This DNA's translation differs at residue 3 from TCRdb's protein, which comes from a much larger clone; a read error is likely, and the protein shown is translated from the DNA. The chain couples TRDV2 to TRDJ1, with D possibly TRDD1 on 5 matching bases. The J gene, not given by TCRdb, was assigned here from a germline match of the nucleotide sequence. The germline CDR1 and CDR2 sequences are GEAIGNYY and EKD. The CDR3 length is 13 residues. CDR3 in DNA: TGTGCCCGTGACACAATAGGTTCCGATAAACTCATCTTT. Its protein is CARDTIGSDKLIF.

This clone was recorded a few times. A read error likely explains this, since a far larger clone differs by one base. The sample carries other DNA sequences with the same CDR3. The chain combines TRDV1 with TRDJ1; TRDD3 matches at 13 bases. The J gene comes from matching the DNA to germline here; TCRdb lacks it. The CDR3 spans 19 residues. Germline CDR1 reads TSWWSYY; CDR2 reads QGS. The V and J ends lost 6 bases and 3 bases, in that order; junction bases with no gene match: 16. The chain's CDR3 is CALGRDRPRTGGYADKLIF. DNA of the CDR3: TGTGCTCTTGGACGGGATCGCCCACGTACTGGGGGATACGCCGATAAACTCATCTTT.

Turning to this clone: TCRdb lists the protein of a much larger clone for this DNA, which differs at residue 10, so this is likely a read error; the protein given here is translated from the DNA itself. The chain joins TRDV1 to TRDJ1, with 8 bases that match TRDD3. V was clipped by 0 bases and J by 2 bases; unmatched bases: 17. Looked up from germline, CDR1 is TSWWSYY and CDR2 is QGS. This CDR3 comprises 20 residues. CDR3 sequence reads: CALGELNPNHWGWRTDKLIF. The CDR3 DNA follows: TGTGCTCTTGGGGAACTAAATCCCAACCACTGGGGGTGGAGAACCGATAAACTCATCTTT.

With regard to this clone: A far larger clone is one base from this, pointing to a likely read error. This CDR3 is also generated by other DNA sequences in the sample. J gene calling gave no result, while the V gene is TRDV2; the DNA was not used to check the table's D call, TRDD3. The CDR3 runs 19 residues. Looked up from germline, CDR1 is GEAIGNYY and CDR2 is EKD. CDR3 amino acids: CACDSDSSGGPVYTDKLIF. For the CDR3, the DNA is TGTGCCTGTGACTCTGACTCTTCTGGGGGACCGGTGTACACCGATAAACTCATCTTC.

There are a few counts of this clone. A read error likely explains why the TCRdb protein, taken from a much larger clone, differs from this DNA's translation at residue 12; the protein shown is translated from the DNA. The chain recombines TRDV1 with TRDJ1; 11 positions match TRDD3. In the absence of a J gene in TCRdb, the DNA was matched to germline to assign it here. CDR1 TSWWSYY and CDR2 QGS come from the germline V gene. V was pared by 5 bases and J by 2 bases, with 13 bases of the junction left unmatched. The CDR3 sequence is 18 residues long. CDR3 nucleotide sequence: TGTGCTCTTGGGCCCCGACCCGTACTGGGGGATATGACCGATAAACTCATCTTT. Residues: CALGPRPVLGDMTDKLIF.

This clone appeared a few times. This likely reflects a read error, since a far larger clone is one base away. Other DNA sequences in the same sample also yield this CDR3. The gene calls are TRDV2 and TRDJ1; TRDD3 might be the D (7 bases). Assignment of the J gene here rests on matching the DNA to germline, because TCRdb gives none. Germline assignment: CDR1 GEAIGNYY and CDR2 EKD. This CDR3 has 25 amino acids. CDR3 in DNA: TGTGCTTGTGACACTTCCTGCTTTAGACTGGGGACTCACGCATCCAGCCGAACCAATACCGATAAACTCATCTTT. Translation gives CACDTSCFRLGTHASSRTNTDKLIF.

This clone was detected only a few times. For this DNA, TCRdb reports the protein of a much larger clone, which diverges at residue 10, most likely from a read error; the protein presented here is translated directly from the DNA. The CDR3 sequence is CALGVPYWGMRSYTDKLIF. For the CDR3, the DNA is TGTGCTCTTGGGGTCCCGTACTGGGGGATGCGGTCGTACACCGATAAACTCATCTTT. The rearrangement uses TRDV1 and TRDJ1; 10 positions match TRDD3. No J segment appears in TCRdb, so it was assigned here by matching the sequence to germline. The germline CDR1 and CDR2 sequences are TSWWSYY and QGS. The CDR3 has 19 residues. V gave up 4 bases and J gave up 0 bases; unmatched junction bases: 14.

This clone has only a few counts. The protein TCRdb lists belongs to a much larger clone and differs from this DNA's translation at residue 14, which points to a read error; the protein shown is made from the DNA. The gene calls are TRDV1 and TRDJ1; 9 bases line up with TRDD2. V trimming: 1 base; J trimming: 1 base; junction bases outside the gene matches: 31. This CDR3 contains 25 residues. Germline CDR1 TSWWSYY, CDR2 QGS. In nucleotides, the CDR3 is TGTGCTCTTGGGGAACCAGGCCTTCCTACGAGGTTCTGGAGGATAGGCGGCGGGGTCACCGATAAACTCATCTTT. Its protein product is CALGEPGLPTRFWRIGGGVTDKLIF.

About this clone itself: The TCRdb protein, from a much larger clone, departs from this DNA's translation at residue 9, likely by read error; the protein shown derives from the DNA. J is TRDJ1 and V is TRDV2; TRDD3 agrees at 7 bases. The J gene comes from matching the DNA to germline here; TCRdb lacks it. The V and J ends lost 3 bases and 1 base, in that order; junction bases with no gene match: 19. Germline loops: CDR1 GEAIGNYY, CDR2 EKD. This CDR3 contains 19 residues. Written as DNA, the CDR3 is TGTGCCTGTGACTACCTTACCCTGAGGGATACCTACGGCACCGATAAACTCATCTTT. It yields the protein CACDYLTLRDTYGTDKLIF.

There are a few counts of this clone. The mismatch at residue 8 between this DNA's translation and the TCRdb protein of a much larger clone likely reflects a read error; the protein shown is translated from the DNA. The genes are TRDV2 and TRDJ1; D gene ambiguous. TCRdb is silent on the J gene; assignment here came from matching the DNA to germline. This CDR3 region has 15 residues. Germline V lookup: CDR1 GEAIGNYY, CDR2 EKD. V was cut by 1 base and J by 4 bases, with 15 bases left in between. Here the CDR3 reads CACDTISFVGDKLIF. The CDR3 bases are TGTGCCTGTGACACGATATCCTTTGTGGGCGATAAACTCATCTTT.

This clone came up a few times. TCRdb lists the protein of a much larger clone for this DNA, which differs at residue 3, so this is likely a read error; the protein given here is translated from the DNA itself. The chain joins TRDV2 to TRDJ2; D ambiguous. Germline matching of the DNA provided the J gene here, since TCRdb leaves it blank. Per the germline V gene, CDR1 is GEAIGNYY and CDR2 is EKD. The CDR3 is 14 amino acids. The CDR3 reads CAYDSLLFSAQLFF. For the CDR3, the DNA is TGTGCCTATGACTCACTACTCTTCTCAGCACAACTCTTCTTT.

This clone occurred many times. At one boundary the junction diverges from the germline segment, which might be a read error. Other nucleotide sequences from this sample produce the same CDR3. The CDR3 is CALGEWFGADKLIF. Written as DNA, the CDR3 is TGCGCTCTTGGGGAATGGTTTGGCGCCGATAAACTCATCTTT. This sequence joins TRDV1 and TRDJ1; D might be TRDD3 (5 bases). There are 14 residues in the CDR3. Germline CDR1 is TSWWSYY and CDR2 is QGS.

This clone occurred a few times. The protein given by TCRdb reflects a much larger clone and differs at residue 8 from this DNA's translation, likely from a read error; the protein shown is the DNA's translation. The chain links TRDV1 to TRDJ1; D unclear. The V end lost 3 bases, the J end lost 3 bases, and 23 bases lay between the germline ends. The CDR3 loop spans 18 amino acids. Germline CDR1 and CDR2: TSWWSYY and QGS. Here the CDR3 reads CALGERFVEYESSDKLIF. CDR3 nucleotide sequence: TGTGCTCTTGGGGAGAGGTTCGTCGAGTACGAGTCCTCCGATAAACTCATCTTT.